The 21 T cell receptor beta chains in this list originate from one sample, sequenced in a study of Ad26.COV2.S vaccination and SARS-CoV-2 variants. As for treatment: around 19 received Ad26.COV2.S at low or high dose, single or two shots; 5 received placebo; per-sample allocation not given. Sampling took place 63 days after the first vaccine or placebo injection. Profiled with immunoSEQ multiplex PCR; TCRdb holds only in-frame clones, not every one. Of a few hundred thousand clones listed, over 75% are singletons. Source: peripheral blood, taken in a trial of Ad26.COV2.S vaccine versus placebo. The source of these receptors is a person aged 18-60 years who received the Ad26.COV2.S COVID-19 vaccine or a placebo.

This sequence joins TRBV27 and TRBJ1-2, with TRBD1 identical over 8 bases. CDR1 is MNHEY, CDR2 SMNVEV, per germline (reference sequence). V was pared by 6 bases and J by 5 bases, with 5 bases of the junction left unmatched. This CDR3 contains 13 residues. This chain's CDR3 is CASRQGGRYGYTF. Written as DNA, the CDR3 is TGTGCCAGCAGACAGGGGGGCCGATATGGCTACACCTTC.

The V gene is TRBV12-3 or TRBV12-4, the J gene TRBJ1-2; D gene uncertain. The CDR3 length is 12 residues. V lost 0 bases and J 8 bases, leaving 7 bases between the germline ends. The CDR3 DNA sequence: TGTGCCAGCAGTTTAGCCCCACTGGGCTACACCTTC. Translation gives CASSLAPLGYTF.

The J gene is TRBJ2-3, the V gene TRBV7-3, with a weak D call TRBD2 (7 bases). There are 15 residues in the CDR3. Trimming took off 3 bases at V and 3 bases at J, with 13 bases between the two ends. Germline-derived CDR1 and CDR2 are SGHTA and FQGTGA. The CDR3 nucleotides are TGTGCCAGCAGCTTGACGGGGGGCGAGACAGATACGCAGTATTTT. It codes for CASSLTGGETDTQYF.

The chain joins TRBV3-1 (or the pseudogene TRBV3-2) to TRBJ1-2; TRBD1 aligns across 7 bases. The ends lost 4 bases at V and 1 base at J; junction bases unmatched: 12. Germline values: CDR1 LGHDT, CDR2 YNNKEL (reference sequence). CDR3 length: 17 amino acids. CDR3 sequence: CASSPGTGTAFNYGYTF. The CDR3 DNA reads as TGTGCCAGCAGCCCAGGGACCGGGACAGCTTTTAACTATGGCTACACCTTC.

The chain links TRBV7-8 to TRBJ2-3, with TRBD2 matching over 12 bases. Germline V CDR1 and CDR2: SGHVS, FQNEAQ. There are 16 residues in the CDR3. J lost 4 bases, V lost 2 bases, and 4 bases had no gene match. In nucleotides, the CDR3 is TGTGCCAGCAGCTTAATCCTAGCGGGGGGGTCAGATACGCAGTATTTT. It yields the protein CASSLILAGGSDTQYF.

This clone was seen just once. V and J are TRBV7-2 and TRBJ2-7; D gene unclear. The germline CDR1 and CDR2 sequences are SGHTA and FQGNSA. Trimming pared 1 base from V and 0 bases from J, leaving 7 bases between. There are 14 residues in the CDR3. This chain's CDR3 is CASSLGSGSYEQYF. The DNA for the CDR3 is TGTGCCAGCAGCTTAGGATCAGGCTCCTACGAGCAGTACTTC.

This clone came up a few times. The J gene is TRBJ1-2, the V gene TRBV4-1, with D unresolved. The CDR3 is 16 amino acids. Germline V gene data show CDR1 as MGHRA and CDR2 as YSYEKL. The V end lost 1 base, the J end lost 0 bases, and 12 bases lay between the germline ends. The CDR3 loop reads CASSQVFAESNYGYTF. The CDR3 coding sequence is TGCGCCAGCAGCCAAGTATTCGCCGAATCTAACTATGGCTACACCTTC.

Here the CDR3 reads CSAEVGGEQFF. Written as DNA, the CDR3 is TGCAGTGCAGAAGTTGGGGGTGAGCAGTTCTTC. The rearrangement joins TRBV20-1 to TRBJ2-1; perhaps D is TRBD1 or TRBD2 (5 bases each). Germline lookup yields CDR1 DFQATT and CDR2 SNEGSKA (reference sequence). The CDR3 covers 11 residues. V lost 6 bases and J lost 9, with 12 bases in between.

This chain uses TRBV30 with TRBJ1-4; 9 bases align to TRBD1. J was trimmed by 6 bases and V by 0 bases; bases with no gene match: 8. The germline V gene encodes CDR1 GTSNPN and CDR2 SVGIG (reference sequence). There are 16 residues in the CDR3. CDR3 sequence (DNA): TGTGCCTGGAGTGTCGTGAAGGGACAGGGAGATGAAAAACTGTTTTTT. Its translation is CAWSVVKGQGDEKLFF.

This rearrangement joins TRBV7-2 to TRBJ2-7, with a weak D call TRBD1 (6 bases). This CDR3 contains 16 residues. Trimming removed 5 bases from V and 0 bases from J, with 17 bases in between. Looked up from germline, CDR1 is SGHTA and CDR2 is FQGNSA. The chain's CDR3 is CASSPRRTAISYEQYF. CDR3 DNA: TGTGCCAGCAGCCCAAGGCGGACAGCCATCTCCTACGAGCAGTACTTC.

The V gene is TRBV9, the J gene TRBJ2-3; D perhaps matches TRBD2 (6 bases). The CDR3 contains 16 residues. V lost 2 bases, J lost 0 bases, and 13 bases lay in between. From germline, CDR1 is SGDLS and CDR2 YYNGEE. The CDR3 sequence is CASSVGGASSTDTQYF. The DNA for the CDR3 is TGTGCCAGCAGCGTTGGCGGGGCATCTAGCACAGATACGCAGTATTTT.

The chain combines TRBV11-2 with TRBJ2-3; 7 nucleotides agree with TRBD1. This CDR3 contains 15 residues. Trimming cost V 5 bases and J 2 bases; bases outside gene matches: 7. The germline gives CDR1 SGHAT, CDR2 FQNNGV. CDR3 nucleotide sequence: TGTGCCAGCAGCGGCAGGGGGATCTCCACAGATACGCAGTATTTT. Encoded protein: CASSGRGISTDTQYF.

This clone was found once. The gene calls are TRBV11-2 and TRBJ1-1; TRBD1 is a possible D gene (5 bases). CDR3 length equals 16 residues. Germline V lookup: CDR1 SGHAT, CDR2 FQNNGV. Trimming shortened V by 5 bases and J by 11 bases, and 27 bases separated the two germline ends. The CDR3 protein is CASSHTYRRGTRFAFF. CDR3 DNA sequence: TGTGCCAGCAGCCATACTTACCGGAGGGGTACCCGGTTTGCTTTCTTT.

The V and J genes are TRBV7-8 and TRBJ1-1; D not resolved. Germline V gives CDR1 SGHVS, CDR2 FQNEAQ. The V end lost 3 bases, the J end lost 0 bases, and 5 bases lay between the germline ends. There are 13 residues in the CDR3. CDR3: CASSLTLNTEAFF. In DNA, the CDR3 is TGTGCCAGCAGCTTGACCCTGAACACTGAAGCTTTCTTT.

Points on this clone: Other DNA variants within this sample encode the same CDR3. This rearrangement joins TRBV19 to TRBJ1-5, with D maybe TRBD1 (6 bases). The germline V gene encodes CDR1 LNHDA and CDR2 SQIVND (reference sequence). Trimming pared 3 bases from V and 0 bases from J, leaving 12 bases between. The CDR3 consists of 16 residues. The CDR3 reads CASSIAGTYSNQPQHF. The CDR3 nucleotides are TGTGCCAGTAGTATTGCCGGGACATATAGCAATCAGCCCCAGCATTTT.

The chain has TRBV11-3 and TRBJ2-2; D is undetermined. Germline V gene data show CDR1 as SGHNT and CDR2 as YENEEA. CDR3 length: 12 residues. The germline V and J ends were trimmed by 3 bases and 4 bases, with 3 bases remaining between them. In DNA, the CDR3 is TGTGCCAGCAGCTTCCCCACCGGGGAGCTGTTTTTT. Translation gives CASSFPTGELFF.

The rearrangement links TRBV28 to TRBJ2-6; TRBD1 matches 8 bases. V lost 3 bases, J lost 0 bases, and 7 bases stayed unmatched. Germline values: CDR1 MDHEN, CDR2 SYDVKM. This CDR3 is 18 amino acids long. DNA of the CDR3: TGTGCCAGCAGTTTCCCGGGACAGGCGAGCTCTGGGGCCAACGTCCTGACTTTC. This sequence encodes CASSFPGQASSGANVLTF.

The chain has TRBV6-2 or TRBV6-3 and TRBJ2-5, with a weak D call TRBD1 (6 bases). This CDR3 has 17 amino acids. V dropped 1 base and J dropped 5 bases, with 20 bases sitting between them. Germline V gene lookup returns CDR1 MNHEY and CDR2 SVGEGT. The CDR3 loop is CASSYYRGRGHAETQYF. The DNA for the CDR3 is TGTGCCAGCAGTTACTATCGGGGCAGGGGCCATGCGGAGACCCAGTACTTC.

The CDR3 here is CASQAPGGYNEQFF. DNA for the CDR3: TGTGCCAGCCAGGCCCCGGGGGGGTACAATGAGCAGTTCTTC. The chain employs TRBV9 and TRBJ2-1; 8 nucleotides agree with TRBD2. Germline trimming cut 7 bases from V and 4 bases from J; bases unmatched to any gene: 7. This CDR3 region has 14 residues. CDR1 SGDLS and CDR2 YYNGEE come from the germline V gene. The full variable domain, its missing parts supplied by reference TRBV9 and TRBJ2-1, is DSGVTQTPKHLITATGQRVTLRCSPRSGDLSVYWYQQSLDQGLQFLIQYYNGEERAKGNILERFSAQQFPDLHSELNLSSLELGDSALYFCASQAPGGYNEQFFGPGTRLTVL.

This chain connects TRBV11-3 to TRBJ2-3, with a possible D match to TRBD2 (6 bases). The CDR3 runs to 15 residues. Germline lookup yields CDR1 SGHNT and CDR2 YENEEA. With 1 base removed from V and 3 bases from J, the gap between germline ends came to 11 bases. The CDR3 bases are TGTGCCAGCAGCTTAGGGGTTGGGGGGACAGATACGCAGTATTTT. Translation: CASSLGVGGTDTQYF.

The V gene is TRBV7-2, the J gene TRBJ2-7; 9 bases match TRBD1. CDR1 and CDR2 (germline): SGHTA, FQGNSA. The CDR3 totals 14 residues. V gave up 6 bases and J gave up 6 bases; unmatched junction bases: 9. CDR3 DNA sequence: TGTGCCAGCAGACAAGACAGGGGGATTGGCGAGCAGTACTTC. Its translation: CASRQDRGIGEQYF.